Each of the 16 T cell receptor beta chains below was sequenced from the same sample in a study of identical twins. MiXCR, applied by TCRdb to the 5' RACE reads, yields one record per CDR3 protein. The table has 200,000 to 300,000 distinct CDR3 sequences, over 9.5% seen once. The sequencing input was memory T cells sorted from blood. These receptor sequences come from a man over 45 in good health.

This clonotype turned up a few times. The genes are TRBV20-1 and TRBJ2-1; 10 bases align to TRBD1. CDR1 and CDR2 from the germline V gene are DFQATT and SNEGSKA (reference sequence). CDR3 length equals 15 residues. V lost 5 bases, J lost 2 bases, and 6 bases stayed unmatched. Here the CDR3 reads CSADRGQVTYNEQFF. The CDR3 DNA sequence: TGCAGTGCTGACAGGGGGCAGGTCACCTACAATGAGCAGTTCTTC.

This clonotype was counted a few times. The rearrangement joins TRBV19 to TRBJ1-1; D perhaps matches TRBD1 (5 bases). V dropped 8 bases and J dropped 1 base, with 5 bases sitting between them. The CDR3 covers 11 residues. In germline, CDR1 is LNHDA, CDR2 SQIVND (reference sequence). CDR3: CASGQNTEAFF. CDR3 in DNA: TGTGCCAGTGGACAGAACACTGAAGCTTTCTTT.

This clonotype occurred many times. CDR3 coding DNA: TGTGCCAGTAGTCCCCTTGGCAACTATGGCTACACCTTC. Translated, it gives CASSPLGNYGYTF. The chain carries TRBV19 and TRBJ1-2; D not resolved. With 5 bases removed from V and 2 bases from J, the gap between germline ends came to 9 bases. This CDR3 has 13 residues. CDR1 and CDR2 from the germline V gene are LNHDA and SQIVND (reference sequence).

The chain joins TRBV27 to TRBJ2-7; 9 nucleotides agree with TRBD1. The CDR3 is 14 amino acids. V shed 6 bases and J 7 bases; nucleotides not matched to a gene: 10. Germline CDR1 and CDR2: MNHEY and SMNVEV (reference sequence). The CDR3 region is CASSPRDRAAEQYF. For the CDR3, the DNA is TGTGCCAGCAGCCCCCGGGACAGGGCGGCGGAGCAGTACTTC.

This clonotype came up many times. In nucleotides, the CDR3 is TGCAGCGTGGGGACAGGGAGAGGGGACACCATATATTTT. Its translation is CSVGTGRGDTIYF. The chain employs TRBV29-1 and TRBJ1-3; TRBD1 aligns across 9 bases. The V gene end was trimmed by 6 bases and the J gene end by 8 bases; junction bases not matched to a gene: 8. This CDR3 region has 13 residues. Germline lookup yields CDR1 SQVTM and CDR2 ANQGSEA.

There are a few counts of this clonotype. The V call is TRBV25-1, the J call TRBJ1-6; no clear D gene. CDR3 size: 13 residues. Germline values: CDR1 MGHDK, CDR2 SYGVNS. V shed 7 bases and J shed 7 bases, with 11 bases lying between them. CDR3: CASTDITNSPLHF. CDR3 bases: TGTGCCAGCACGGATATAACCAATTCACCCCTCCACTTT.

J is TRBJ2-7 and V is TRBV5-1; the match to TRBD2 covers 8 bases. CDR1 SGHRS and CDR2 YFSETQ come from the germline V gene. CDR3 length: 13 amino acids. The ends lost 2 bases at V and 11 bases at J; junction bases unmatched: 9. CDR3 residues: CASSFERRTSKYF. The CDR3, as DNA: TGCGCCAGCAGCTTCGAACGTAGGACTAGCAAGTACTTC.

Many counts were recorded for this clonotype. This rearrangement joins TRBV7-2 to TRBJ2-3, with a tentative D call TRBD1 (5 bases). V was cut by 0 bases and J by 4 bases, with 17 bases left in between. This CDR3 has 17 residues. From germline, CDR1 is SGHTA and CDR2 FQGNSA. The CDR3 DNA reads TGTGCCAGCAGCTTAGCGCTACCAGGGAAGGGCCCAGATACGCAGTATTTT. Protein sequence: CASSLALPGKGPDTQYF. Full variable domain (remainder filled in from reference TRBV7-2 and TRBJ2-3): GAGVSQSPSNKVTEKGKDVELRCDPISGHTALYWYRQSLGQGLEFLIYFQGNSAPDKSGLPSDRFSAERTGGSVSTLTIQRTQQEDSAVYLCASSLALPGKGPDTQYFGPGTRLTVL.

The chain is built from TRBV18 and TRBJ2-6; D is unresolved. The germline gives CDR1 KGHSH, CDR2 LQKENI. Trimming stripped 2 bases from V and 1 base from J, with 12 bases between. This CDR3 is 17 amino acids long. The CDR3 region is CASSPWADRSGANVLTF. As DNA, the CDR3 is TGTGCCAGCTCACCATGGGCGGATCGATCTGGGGCCAACGTCCTGACTTTC.

In this sample, this clonotype turned up many times. The chain joins TRBV28 to TRBJ2-3; D perhaps matches TRBD1 (6 bases). From germline, CDR1 is MDHEN and CDR2 SYDVKM. There are 15 residues in the CDR3. Trimming took 5 bases from V and 2 from J, leaving 14 bases between them. In DNA form, the CDR3 reads TGTGCCAGCAGTCCCCTCGGACAGATCACAGATACGCAGTATTTT. Amino acid sequence: CASSPLGQITDTQYF.

This clonotype was observed a few times. The CDR3: CASSLSTNGELFF. CDR3 DNA: TGCGCCAGCAGCTTGAGCACGAACGGGGAGCTGTTTTTT. This chain links TRBV5-1 with TRBJ2-2; no definite D call. The CDR3 runs 13 residues. CDR1 is SGHRS, CDR2 YFSETQ, per germline. With 1 base removed from V and 7 bases from J, the gap between germline ends came to 8 bases.

This clonotype has more than one count but fewer than ten. The chain employs TRBV2 and TRBJ2-1; D not resolved. The CDR3 contains 15 residues. Between the trimmed V and J ends, which lost 0 bases and 4 bases, there was a span of 10 bases. Per the germline V gene, CDR1 is SNHLY and CDR2 is FYNNEI. CDR3 in DNA: TGTGCCAGCAGTGAAGCGGACCAAGCTTACAATGAGCAGTTCTTC. Translating it yields CASSEADQAYNEQFF.

This sequence joins TRBV27 and TRBJ2-1; D tentatively reads TRBD1 or TRBD2 (5 bases each). Trimming pared 1 base from V and 7 bases from J, leaving 8 bases between. The CDR3 extends over 13 amino acids. Germline V lookup: CDR1 MNHEY, CDR2 SMNVEV (reference sequence). CDR3 sequence reads: CASSLFGANEQFF. The DNA of the CDR3 is TGTGCCAGCAGTTTATTCGGGGCAAATGAGCAGTTCTTC.

This clonotype was seen many times. The chain recombines TRBV30 with TRBJ1-6, with D maybe TRBD1 (6 bases). The CDR3 totals 15 residues. V dropped 0 bases and J dropped 9 bases, with 15 bases sitting between them. In germline, CDR1 is GTSNPN, CDR2 SVGIG (reference sequence). The CDR3 DNA is TGTGCCTGGAGTGTACAGGGAGGGGACGCTTCACCCCTCCACTTT. It yields the protein CAWSVQGGDASPLHF. The entire variable domain, with the rest obtained from reference TRBV30 and TRBJ1-6, is as follows: SQTIHQWPATLVQPVGSPLSLECTVEGTSNPNLYWYRQAAGRGLQLLFYSVGIGQISSEVPQNLSASRPQDRQFILSSKKLLLSDSGFYLCAWSVQGGDASPLHFGNGTRLTVT.

This clonotype was counted many times. The rearrangement uses TRBV4-1 and TRBJ1-1; 9 bases fit TRBD1. Germline CDR1 reads MGHRA; CDR2 reads YSYEKL. This CDR3 comprises 18 residues. After removal of 4 bases from V and 5 bases from J, the junction contained 17 bases not matched to a gene. The CDR3 coding sequence is TGCGCCAGCAGCCCGGCTACAGGGGGCGCGGGTGTTGGGACTGAAGCTTTCTTT. It codes for CASSPATGGAGVGTEAFF.

The chain uses TRBV4-2 and TRBJ2-3, with a tentative D call TRBD2 (6 bases). This CDR3 region has 17 residues. From germline, CDR1 is LGHNA and CDR2 YNFKEQ. V shed 6 bases and J shed 0 bases, with 19 bases lying between them. CDR3 sequence: CASSTSLGGSSTDTQYF. The CDR3, as DNA: TGTGCCAGCAGTACCTCTCTGGGGGGAAGTAGCACAGATACGCAGTATTTT.